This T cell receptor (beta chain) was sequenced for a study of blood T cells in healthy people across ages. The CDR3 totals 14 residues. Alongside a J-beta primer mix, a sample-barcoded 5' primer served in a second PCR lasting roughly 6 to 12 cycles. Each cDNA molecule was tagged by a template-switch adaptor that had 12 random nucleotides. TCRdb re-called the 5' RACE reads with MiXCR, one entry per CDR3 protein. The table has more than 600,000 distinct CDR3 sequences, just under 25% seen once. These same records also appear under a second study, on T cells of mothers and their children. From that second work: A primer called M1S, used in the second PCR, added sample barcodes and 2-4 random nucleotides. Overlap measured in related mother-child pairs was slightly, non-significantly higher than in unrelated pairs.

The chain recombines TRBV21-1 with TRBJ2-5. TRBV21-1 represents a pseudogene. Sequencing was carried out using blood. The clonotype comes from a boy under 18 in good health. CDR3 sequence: CASSKSGRKETQYF. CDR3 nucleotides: TGTGCCAGCAGCAAAAGCGGGAGAAAGGAGACCCAGTACTTC.